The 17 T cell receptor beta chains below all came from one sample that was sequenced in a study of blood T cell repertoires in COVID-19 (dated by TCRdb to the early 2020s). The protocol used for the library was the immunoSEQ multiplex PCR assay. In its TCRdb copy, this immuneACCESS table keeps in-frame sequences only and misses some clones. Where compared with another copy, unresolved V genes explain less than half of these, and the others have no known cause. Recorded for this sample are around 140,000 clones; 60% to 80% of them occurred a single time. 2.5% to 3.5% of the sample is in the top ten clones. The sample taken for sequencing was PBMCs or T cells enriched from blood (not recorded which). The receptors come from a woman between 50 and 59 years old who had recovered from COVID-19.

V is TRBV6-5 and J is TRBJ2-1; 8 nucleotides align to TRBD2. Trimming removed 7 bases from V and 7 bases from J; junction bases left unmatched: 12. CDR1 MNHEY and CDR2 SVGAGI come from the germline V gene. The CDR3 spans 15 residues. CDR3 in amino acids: CASNPGGATRNEQFF. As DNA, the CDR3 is TGTGCCAGCAATCCCGGGGGGGCGACGAGAAATGAGCAGTTCTTC.

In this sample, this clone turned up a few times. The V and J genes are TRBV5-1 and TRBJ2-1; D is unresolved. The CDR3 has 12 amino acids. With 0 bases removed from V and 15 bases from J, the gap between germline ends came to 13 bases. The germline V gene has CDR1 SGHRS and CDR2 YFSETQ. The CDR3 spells CASSLAGWIRFF. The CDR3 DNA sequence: TGCGCCAGCAGCTTGGCCGGGTGGATAAGGTTCTTC.

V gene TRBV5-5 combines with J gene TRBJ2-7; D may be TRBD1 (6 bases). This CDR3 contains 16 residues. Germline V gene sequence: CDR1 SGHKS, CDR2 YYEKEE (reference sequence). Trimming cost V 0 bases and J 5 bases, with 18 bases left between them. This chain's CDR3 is CASSLETAGAIHEQYF. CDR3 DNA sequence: TGTGCCAGCAGCTTGGAGACGGCAGGGGCGATCCACGAGCAGTACTTC. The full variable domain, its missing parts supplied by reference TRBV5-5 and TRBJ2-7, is DAGVTQSPTHLIKTRGQQVTLRCSPISGHKSVSWYQQVLGQGPQFIFQYYEKEERGRGNFPDRFSARQFPNYSSELNVNALLLGDSALYLCASSLETAGAIHEQYFGPGTRLTVT.

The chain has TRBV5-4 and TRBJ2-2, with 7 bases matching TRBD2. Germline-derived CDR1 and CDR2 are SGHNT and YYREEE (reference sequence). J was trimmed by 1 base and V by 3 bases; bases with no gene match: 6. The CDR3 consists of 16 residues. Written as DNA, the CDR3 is TGTGCCAGCAGCTGGGGGGGGACCCTGAACACCGGGGAGCTGTTTTTT. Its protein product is CASSWGGTLNTGELFF.

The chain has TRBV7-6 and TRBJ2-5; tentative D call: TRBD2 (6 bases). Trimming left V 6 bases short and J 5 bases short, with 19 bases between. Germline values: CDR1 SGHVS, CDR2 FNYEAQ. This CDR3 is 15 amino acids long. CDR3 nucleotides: TGTGCCAGCAGTCCTATCCGGGGGATAGGGGAGACCCAGTACTTC. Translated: CASSPIRGIGETQYF.

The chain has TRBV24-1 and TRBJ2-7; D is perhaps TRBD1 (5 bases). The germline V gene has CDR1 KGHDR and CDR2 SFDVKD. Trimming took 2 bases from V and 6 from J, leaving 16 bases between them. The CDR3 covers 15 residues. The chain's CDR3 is CATSDSGRVSFEQYF. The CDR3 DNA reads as TGTGCCACCAGTGATTCGGGCAGGGTTTCGTTCGAGCAGTACTTC.

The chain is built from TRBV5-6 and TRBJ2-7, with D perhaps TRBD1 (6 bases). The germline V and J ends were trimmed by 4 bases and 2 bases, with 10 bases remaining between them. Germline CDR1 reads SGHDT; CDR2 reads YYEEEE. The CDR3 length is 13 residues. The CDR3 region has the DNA TGTGCCAGCAGCCCAGGGACAACCTACGAGCAGTACTTC. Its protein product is CASSPGTTYEQYF.

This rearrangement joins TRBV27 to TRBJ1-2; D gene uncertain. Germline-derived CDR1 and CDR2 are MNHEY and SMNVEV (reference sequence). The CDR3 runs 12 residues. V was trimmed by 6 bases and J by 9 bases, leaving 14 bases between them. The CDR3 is CASSRHGDRYTF. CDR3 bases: TGTGCCAGCAGCCGACACGGTGATCGCTACACCTTC.

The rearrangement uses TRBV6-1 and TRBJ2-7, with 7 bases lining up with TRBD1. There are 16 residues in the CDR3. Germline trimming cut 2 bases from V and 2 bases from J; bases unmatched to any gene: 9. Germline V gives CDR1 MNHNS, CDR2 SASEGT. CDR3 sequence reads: CASSELTDRAAYEQYF. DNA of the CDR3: TGTGCCAGCAGTGAATTAACCGACAGGGCGGCCTACGAGCAGTACTTC.

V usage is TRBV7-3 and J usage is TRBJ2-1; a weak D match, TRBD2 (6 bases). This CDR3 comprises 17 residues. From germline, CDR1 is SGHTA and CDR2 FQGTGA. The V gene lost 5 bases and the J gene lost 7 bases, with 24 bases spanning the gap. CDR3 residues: CASSLLDYSGEVNEQFF. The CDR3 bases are TGTGCCAGCAGCCTCCTGGACTATTCGGGAGAGGTGAATGAGCAGTTCTTC. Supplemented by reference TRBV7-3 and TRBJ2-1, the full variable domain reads GAGVSQTPSNKVTEKGKYVELRCDPISGHTALYWYRQSLGQGPEFLIYFQGTGAADDSGLPNDRFFAVRPEGSVSTLKIQRTERGDSAVYLCASSLLDYSGEVNEQFFGPGTRLTVL.

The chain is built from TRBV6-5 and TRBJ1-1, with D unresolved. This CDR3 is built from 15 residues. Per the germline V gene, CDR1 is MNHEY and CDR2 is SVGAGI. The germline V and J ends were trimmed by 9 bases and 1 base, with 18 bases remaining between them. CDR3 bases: TGTGCCAGTGATCCCCCTGGCGGCGAGAACACTGAAGCTTTCTTT. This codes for CASDPPGGENTEAFF.

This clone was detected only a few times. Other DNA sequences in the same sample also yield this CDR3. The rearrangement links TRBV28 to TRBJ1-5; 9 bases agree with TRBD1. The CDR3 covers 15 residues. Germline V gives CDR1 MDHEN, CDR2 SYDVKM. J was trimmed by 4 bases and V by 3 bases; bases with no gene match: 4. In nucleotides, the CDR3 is TGTGCCAGCAGTTTTCGACAGGGGGGAAATCAGCCCCAGCATTTT. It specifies CASSFRQGGNQPQHF.

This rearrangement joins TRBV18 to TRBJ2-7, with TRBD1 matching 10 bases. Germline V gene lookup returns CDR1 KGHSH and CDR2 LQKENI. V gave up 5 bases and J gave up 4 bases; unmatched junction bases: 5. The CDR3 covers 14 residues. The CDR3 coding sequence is TGTGCCAGCTCAACGGACAGGGGGGTATACGAGCAGTACTTC. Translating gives CASSTDRGVYEQYF.

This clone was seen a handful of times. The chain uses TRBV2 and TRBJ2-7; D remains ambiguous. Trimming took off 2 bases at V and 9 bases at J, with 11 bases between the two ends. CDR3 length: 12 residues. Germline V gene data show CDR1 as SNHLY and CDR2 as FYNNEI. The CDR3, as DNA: TGTGCCAGCAGTGAACTAACCGTCGTGCAGTACTTC. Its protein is CASSELTVVQYF.

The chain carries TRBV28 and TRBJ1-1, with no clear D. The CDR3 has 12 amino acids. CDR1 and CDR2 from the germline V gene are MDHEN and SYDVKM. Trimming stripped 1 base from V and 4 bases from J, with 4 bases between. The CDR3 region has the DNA TGTGCCAGCAGTTTATACGGCACTGAAGCTTTCTTT. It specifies CASSLYGTEAFF.

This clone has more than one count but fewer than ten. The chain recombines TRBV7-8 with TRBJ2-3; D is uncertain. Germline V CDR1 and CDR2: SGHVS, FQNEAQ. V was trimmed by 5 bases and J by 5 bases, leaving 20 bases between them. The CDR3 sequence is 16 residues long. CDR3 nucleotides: TGTGCCAGCAGCCCCCTCGATATGCGAGCACGAGATACGCAGTATTTT. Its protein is CASSPLDMRARDTQYF.

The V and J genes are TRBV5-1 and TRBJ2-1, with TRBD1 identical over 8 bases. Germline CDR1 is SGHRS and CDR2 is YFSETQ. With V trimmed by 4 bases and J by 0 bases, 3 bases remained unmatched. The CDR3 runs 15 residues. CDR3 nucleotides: TGCGCCAGCAGCAAAGGACAGGGCTCCTACAATGAGCAGTTCTTC. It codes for CASSKGQGSYNEQFF.